This T cell receptor beta chain came from a study of blood T cell repertoires in COVID-19. The assay was immunoSEQ multiplex PCR, and TCRdb's table has in-frame clones only and misses some. The sample consists of 200,000 to 250,000 clones, 80% of them appearing once. The CDR3 sequence is 14 residues long. The germline V gene encodes CDR1 ENHRY and CDR2 SYGVKD. V was clipped by 11 bases and J by 1 base; unmatched bases: 4. The V gene is TRBV10-3, the J gene TRBJ1-5; 11 nucleotides match TRBD1. Sequencing was carried out using PBMCs or T cells enriched from blood (not recorded which). The TCR originated in a man between 25 and 39 years old with acute COVID-19. The DNA of the CDR3 is TGTGCCTCCCGGACAGGGGGCAGCAATCAGCCCCAGCATTTT. It specifies CASRTGGSNQPQHF.